The next 23 T cell receptor beta chains were all read from a single sample in a study of CD8 T cells in Susac syndrome. An amount of RNA that ranged from 0.5 to 1 ug was reverse transcribed with random hexamers. In TCRdb, the immunoSEQ multiplex PCR reads were re-called with MiXCR into one record per CDR3 protein. The data hold tens of thousands of distinct CDR3 sequences, with approximately 93% observed a single time. Sequencing was carried out using CD8+ T cells from PBMCs. The receptors here all came from a human donor in good health.

The chain joins TRBV27 to TRBJ2-1, with TRBD2 identical over 8 bases. This CDR3 spans 16 amino acids. The germline CDR1 and CDR2 sequences are MNHEY and SMNVEV (reference sequence). Trimming cost V 2 bases and J 3 bases; bases outside gene matches: 6. The CDR3 spells CASSLGAGGNYNEQFF. CDR3 coding DNA: TGTGCCAGCAGTTTAGGGGCGGGGGGAAACTACAATGAGCAGTTCTTC.

The chain joins TRBV10-3 to TRBJ2-3; the D is unclear. Deletions cut 4 bases from V and 6 bases from J, with 14 bases between. The CDR3 is made up of 14 amino acids. Germline V gene data show CDR1 as ENHRY and CDR2 as SYGVKD. The CDR3 bases are TGTGCCATCAGTGGGACCGAGGACCTGGATACGCAGTATTTT. Translation: CAISGTEDLDTQYF.

In this sample, this clonotype turned up a few times. The rearrangement joins TRBV27 to TRBJ2-2; the D is unclear. Trimming left V 5 bases short and J 2 bases short, with 3 bases between. Germline-derived CDR1 and CDR2 are MNHEY and SMNVEV (reference sequence). The CDR3 runs to 12 residues. In nucleotides, the CDR3 is TGTGCCAGCAGTCCCAACACCGGGGAGCTGTTTTTT. Amino acid sequence: CASSPNTGELFF.

V is TRBV14 and J is TRBJ1-1; D might be TRBD1 (5 bases). In germline, CDR1 is SGHDN, CDR2 FVKESK. The V and J ends lost 6 bases and 6 bases respectively, with 20 bases between them. The CDR3 runs 15 residues. CDR3 bases: TGTGCCAGCAGTCCCGGGATACAGGTACGGCCTGAAGCTTTCTTT. Protein product: CASSPGIQVRPEAFF.

The chain links TRBV4-3 to TRBJ2-3; D may match TRBD1 or TRBD2 (5 bases each). In germline, CDR1 is LGHNA, CDR2 YSLEER. The CDR3 is 18 residues long. Trimming shortened V by 1 base and J by 0 bases, and 17 bases separated the two germline ends. The CDR3 DNA reads TGCGCCAGCAGCCAAGTCGGGTTTGGGGACCCTAGCACAGATACGCAGTATTTT. This encodes CASSQVGFGDPSTDTQYF.

The chain uses TRBV14 and TRBJ1-4, with D tentatively TRBD1 (6 bases). The CDR3 contains 14 residues. The germline gives CDR1 SGHDN, CDR2 FVKESK. The V end lost 4 bases, the J end lost 8 bases, and 14 bases lay between the germline ends. CDR3 region: CASSPQRGNEKLFF. The DNA for the CDR3 is TGTGCCAGCAGCCCCCAAAGGGGGAACGAAAAACTGTTTTTT.

This sequence joins TRBV20-1 and TRBJ1-2; 7 bases fit TRBD1. With V trimmed by 6 bases and J by 4 bases, 8 bases remained unmatched. Germline V gene lookup returns CDR1 DFQATT and CDR2 SNEGSKA (reference sequence). The CDR3 has 13 residues. This CDR3 is CSAPLRQGYGYTF. Written as DNA, the CDR3 is TGCAGTGCCCCCCTAAGACAGGGCTATGGCTACACCTTC.

J is TRBJ2-5 and V is TRBV11-2; D not certain. Germline V gene sequence: CDR1 SGHAT, CDR2 FQNNGV. This CDR3 region has 14 residues. Trimming removed 2 bases at V and 5 bases at J, with 12 bases between. CDR3 amino acids: CASSLRLWGETQYF. CDR3 nucleotide sequence: TGTGCCAGCAGCTTAAGGCTTTGGGGTGAGACCCAGTACTTC.

The chain combines TRBV6-2 or TRBV6-3 with TRBJ1-1, with D maybe TRBD1 (5 bases). CDR3 length: 13 amino acids. Germline lookup yields CDR1 MNHEY and CDR2 SVGEGT. Trimming removed 2 bases at V and 1 base at J, with 5 bases between. CDR3 sequence (DNA): TGTGCCAGCAGTTACGGGGGGAACACTGAAGCTTTCTTT. Translating it yields CASSYGGNTEAFF.

The chain uses TRBV7-9 and TRBJ2-7; TRBD1 might be the D (6 bases). Germline loops: CDR1 SEHNR, CDR2 FQNEAQ (reference sequence). Trimming removed 1 base at V and 1 base at J, with 17 bases between. The CDR3 is 17 amino acids. CDR3 loop: CASSLGRLQGFSYEQYF. The CDR3 DNA reads TGTGCCAGCAGCTTAGGTCGATTGCAGGGGTTTTCCTACGAGCAGTACTTC.

This clonotype was seen only once. The V and J genes are TRBV3-1 and TRBJ2-7, with TRBD1 identical over 9 bases. The CDR3 contains 14 residues. The germline gives CDR1 LGHDT, CDR2 YNNKEL (reference sequence). Trimming removed 6 bases from V and 2 bases from J; junction bases left unmatched: 5. The chain's CDR3 is CASSPYRGPYEQYF. DNA for the CDR3: TGTGCCAGCAGTCCGTACAGGGGGCCCTACGAGCAGTACTTC.

The count of this clonotype is one. The chain uses TRBV19 and TRBJ2-7, with 9 bases that match TRBD1. CDR1 is LNHDA and CDR2 is SQIVND in the germline V gene (reference sequence). The length of the CDR3 is 15 residues. The trim removed 5 bases at V and 3 bases at J, leaving 8 bases unmatched. CDR3 nucleotide sequence: TGTGCCAGTAGTGCCGCCGGGACAGGGTACTACGAGCAGTACTTC. The encoded protein is CASSAAGTGYYEQYF.

V gene TRBV7-6 combines with J gene TRBJ2-1; D may match TRBD1 or TRBD2 (6 bases each). CDR1 SGHVS and CDR2 FNYEAQ come from the germline V gene. V lost 5 bases to trimming and J lost 0 bases, with 14 bases between them. There are 16 residues in the CDR3. The CDR3 here is CASSPGAMSSYNEQFF. The DNA of the CDR3 is TGTGCCAGCAGCCCGGGGGCGATGAGCTCCTACAATGAGCAGTTCTTC.

The rearrangement joins TRBV6-1 to TRBJ2-1, with 10 bases matching TRBD2. The CDR3 extends over 16 amino acids. With V trimmed by 6 bases and J by 4 bases, 9 bases remained unmatched. In germline, CDR1 is MNHNS, CDR2 SASEGT. DNA of the CDR3: TGTGCCAGCAGGGAGGTAGGGACTAGCGCTTACAATGAGCAGTTCTTC. Translated: CASREVGTSAYNEQFF.

The chain combines TRBV9 with TRBJ1-3; D is possibly TRBD1 (5 bases). CDR1 SGDLS and CDR2 YYNGEE come from the germline V gene. V lost 0 bases and J lost 4, with 11 bases in between. This CDR3 spans 15 amino acids. This chain's CDR3 is CASSVEKGAGNTIYF. The CDR3 region has the DNA TGTGCCAGCAGCGTAGAGAAAGGGGCCGGAAACACCATATATTTT. The entire variable domain, with the rest obtained from reference TRBV9 and TRBJ1-3, is as follows: DSGVTQTPKHLITATGQRVTLRCSPRSGDLSVYWYQQSLDQGLQFLIQYYNGEERAKGNILERFSAQQFPDLHSELNLSSLELGDSALYFCASSVEKGAGNTIYFGEGSWLTVV.

The CDR3 DNA is TGCAGCGTTGGAGGGACAGGGCACACTGAAGCTTTCTTT. Translated: CSVGGTGHTEAFF. The chain couples TRBV29-1 to TRBJ1-1, with TRBD1 matching over 9 bases. The CDR3 consists of 13 residues. In germline, CDR1 is SQVTM, CDR2 ANQGSEA. V lost 4 bases and J lost 3; bases outside the gene matches: 3. The entire variable domain, with the rest obtained from reference TRBV29-1 and TRBJ1-1, is as follows: SAVISQKPSRDICQRGTSLTIQCQVDSQVTMMFWYRQQPGQSLTLIATANQGSEATYESGFVIDKFPISRPNLTFSTLTVSNMSPEDSSIYLCSVGGTGHTEAFFGQGTRLTVV.

The chain recombines TRBV12-3 or TRBV12-4 with TRBJ1-2; 10 nucleotides align to TRBD1. The CDR3 is made up of 15 amino acids. The J segment lost 2 bases and the V segment lost 5 bases, leaving 5 bases of the junction unmatched. The CDR3 here is CASSPGQGSNYGYTF. The CDR3 bases are TGTGCCAGCAGTCCGGGACAGGGGTCAAACTATGGCTACACCTTC.

V is TRBV16 and J is TRBJ2-7; no reliable D call. Germline V CDR1 and CDR2: KGHSY, FQNENV. This CDR3 is built from 12 residues. V shed 5 bases and J shed 1 base, with 6 bases lying between them. CDR3 protein: CASSRKSYEQYF. Written as DNA, the CDR3 is TGTGCCAGCAGCAGGAAGTCCTACGAGCAGTACTTC.

The rearrangement uses TRBV12-5 and TRBJ2-1; TRBD2 matches 12 bases. Looked up from germline, CDR1 is LGHNT and CDR2 is FRNRAP. The CDR3 consists of 17 residues. The ends lost 2 bases at V and 7 bases at J; junction bases unmatched: 9. In nucleotides, the CDR3 is TGTGCTAGTGGTTTGCCTCGACTAGCGGGGGCTTGGAATGAGCAGTTCTTC. Amino acid sequence: CASGLPRLAGAWNEQFF.

V and J are TRBV9 and TRBJ1-2; weak D call: TRBD1 (5 bases). Germline V lookup: CDR1 SGDLS, CDR2 YYNGEE. The CDR3 is made up of 14 amino acids. Trimming removed 2 bases from V and 2 bases from J, with 10 bases in between. The CDR3: CASSVGQGNYGYTF. CDR3 sequence (DNA): TGTGCCAGCAGCGTGGGGCAGGGCAACTATGGCTACACCTTC.

The genes are TRBV29-1 and TRBJ2-5, with 9 positions matching TRBD2. This CDR3 comprises 15 residues. J gave up 2 bases and V 3 bases, and 7 bases lay outside the gene matches. Germline V gives CDR1 SQVTM, CDR2 ANQGSEA. CDR3: CSVEELAGRQETQYF. In nucleotides, the CDR3 is TGCAGCGTTGAGGAGCTAGCGGGGAGACAAGAGACCCAGTACTTC. Full variable domain (outside the CDR3, taken from reference TRBV29-1 and TRBJ2-5): SAVISQKPSRDICQRGTSLTIQCQVDSQVTMMFWYRQQPGQSLTLIATANQGSEATYESGFVIDKFPISRPNLTFSTLTVSNMSPEDSSIYLCSVEELAGRQETQYFGPGTRLLVL.

The rearrangement uses TRBV3-1 and TRBJ1-2; 7 nucleotides match TRBD1. Germline V lookup: CDR1 LGHDT, CDR2 YNNKEL (reference sequence). This CDR3 contains 14 residues. The J segment lost 0 bases and the V segment lost 8 bases, leaving 6 bases of the junction unmatched. CDR3 DNA sequence: TGTGCCAGCGGACGGCAGGGGGCTAACTATGGCTACACCTTC. Residues: CASGRQGANYGYTF.

The J gene is TRBJ2-5, the V gene TRBV7-6; TRBD2 matches at 13 bases. This CDR3 is built from 17 residues. CDR1 is SGHVS and CDR2 is FNYEAQ in the germline V gene. Trimming cost V 4 bases and J 0 bases; bases outside gene matches: 5. CDR3 coding DNA: TGTGCCAGCAGCTCGGGACTAGCGGGGAAGTACCAAGAGACCCAGTACTTC. Residues: CASSSGLAGKYQETQYF.